These 19 T cell receptor beta chains share one sample of origin, sequenced in a study of T cells in Graves' hyperthyroidism and ophthalmopathy. TCR beta CDR3 regions were amplified from RNA transcripts. TCR CDR3 underwent first-round RT-PCR with the HTBI primer set. MiXCR, applied by TCRdb to the multiplex PCR reads, yields one record per CDR3 protein. Found here are 300,000 or so distinct CDR3 sequences, 21% of them singletons; the top ten hold about 50%. The specimen was blood. The receptors come from a woman aged 45 to 65 with Graves' hyperthyroidism.

V gene TRBV7-2 combines with J gene TRBJ2-3; possible D gene TRBD1, 6 bases. The CDR3 runs 13 residues. The germline V gene has CDR1 SGHTA and CDR2 FQGNSA. V dropped 10 bases and J dropped 2 bases, with 13 bases sitting between them. The CDR3 DNA reads as TGTGCCACAGGGGAAGGAAACACAGATACGCAGTATTTT. It codes for CATGEGNTDTQYF.

This clonotype has only a few counts. The genes are TRBV20-1 and TRBJ1-2; D is perhaps TRBD1 (5 bases). V was cut by 0 bases and J by 3 bases, with 8 bases left in between. The CDR3 spans 13 residues. CDR1 and CDR2 (germline): DFQATT, SNEGSKA (reference sequence). CDR3 coding DNA: TGCAGTGCTAGAGACAGGGAGGACTATGGCTACACCTTC. Residues: CSARDREDYGYTF.

This clonotype has just a few counts. This sequence joins TRBV18 and TRBJ2-3; 7 bases are a match to TRBD1. CDR3 length equals 15 residues. Germline loops: CDR1 KGHSH, CDR2 LQKENI. Unmatched junction bases numbered 8, after V lost 6 bases and J lost 2 bases. CDR3 sequence reads: CASSIRTGHTDTQYF. The DNA of the CDR3 is TGTGCCAGCTCGATAAGGACAGGACACACAGATACGCAGTATTTT.

This clonotype was counted many times. The gene calls are TRBV30 and TRBJ2-5, with D unclear. Germline loops: CDR1 GTSNPN, CDR2 SVGIG (reference sequence). Trimming removed 0 bases at V and 5 bases at J, with 10 bases between. The CDR3 runs 13 residues. The CDR3 DNA is TGTGCCTGGAGTGTATCTTCTTTTGAGACCCAGTACTTC. This sequence encodes CAWSVSSFETQYF.

In this sample, this clonotype turned up many times. The chain is built from TRBV3-1 and TRBJ2-1; D unresolved. V was shortened by 5 bases and J by 10 bases, with 12 bases between the two germline ends. Per the germline V gene, CDR1 is LGHDT and CDR2 is YNNKEL (reference sequence). The CDR3 spans 12 residues. The CDR3 here is CASSSPAGEQFF. CDR3 nucleotide sequence: TGTGCCAGCAGCTCCCCCGCAGGCGAGCAGTTCTTC.

Turning to this clonotype: This may be a read error: a much more frequent sequence differs by one nucleotide. The chain joins TRBV3-1 to TRBJ2-4; D not certain. V was shortened by 1 base and J by 2 bases, with 15 bases between the two germline ends. Looked up from germline, CDR1 is LGHDT and CDR2 is YNNKEL (reference sequence). There are 17 residues in the CDR3. The CDR3 loop is CASSQGVSDSTKNIQYF. CDR3 nucleotides: TGTGCCAGCAGCCAAGGCGTGTCGGATTCGACCAAAAACATTCAGTACTTC. The full variable domain, completed using reference TRBV3-1 and TRBJ2-4, is DTAVSQTPKYLVTQMGNDKSIKCEQNLGHDTMYWYKQDSKKFLKIMFSYNNKELIINETVPNRFSPKSPDKAHLNLHINSLELGDSAVYFCASSQGVSDSTKNIQYFGAGTRLSVL.

This clonotype was seen only once. The chain employs TRBV7-9 and TRBJ1-1, with D hard to call. Between the trimmed V and J ends, which lost 1 base and 0 bases, there was a span of 9 bases. The CDR3 extends over 15 amino acids. Per the germline V gene, CDR1 is SEHNR and CDR2 is FQNEAQ (reference sequence). CDR3 nucleotides: TGTGCCAGCAGCTTAGAGGACGGAATGAACACTGAAGCTTTCTTT. Translating it yields CASSLEDGMNTEAFF.

This clonotype has ten or more counts. The CDR3 protein is CASSPPGQIFYEQYF. DNA for the CDR3: TGTGCCAGCAGTCCACCGGGACAAATTTTTTACGAGCAGTACTTC. This sequence joins TRBV28 and TRBJ2-7; weak D call: TRBD1 (6 bases). Germline V gene lookup returns CDR1 MDHEN and CDR2 SYDVKM. The CDR3 sequence is 15 residues long. V was pared by 5 bases and J by 4 bases, with 18 bases between.

This clonotype was observed many times. This rearrangement joins TRBV11-2 to TRBJ2-7, with 7 bases aligning to TRBD1. V dropped 5 bases and J dropped 0; count of bases not matched to a gene: 7. The CDR3 is made up of 15 amino acids. Looked up from germline, CDR1 is SGHAT and CDR2 is FQNNGV. CDR3 DNA: TGTGCCAGCAGCACCAACAGGGACAGCTCCTACGAGCAGTACTTC. This encodes CASSTNRDSSYEQYF.

V usage is TRBV6-2 or TRBV6-3 and J usage is TRBJ2-3; 10 positions match TRBD2. The CDR3 extends over 14 amino acids. Germline loops: CDR1 MNHEY, CDR2 SVGEGT. V was clipped by 2 bases and J by 5 bases; unmatched bases: 1. This CDR3 reads CASSYPSGGDTQYF. Written as DNA, the CDR3 is TGTGCCAGCAGTTACCCTAGCGGGGGAGATACGCAGTATTTT.

To note about this clonotype: This clone may be a read error of a much larger clone one base away. The chain links TRBV7-3 to TRBJ2-3; 9 positions match TRBD2. The germline gives CDR1 SGHTA, CDR2 FQGTGA. The CDR3 is 16 amino acids. J lost 5 bases, V lost 1 base, and 7 bases had no gene match. This chain's CDR3 is CASSLSRLAAVDTQYF. DNA for the CDR3: TGTGCCAGCAGCTTAAGTCGACTAGCGGCCGTAGATACGCAGTATTTT.

The chain recombines TRBV29-1 with TRBJ2-7, with a weak D call TRBD1 (5 bases). This CDR3 has 14 amino acids. The germline CDR1 and CDR2 sequences are SQVTM and ANQGSEA. The CDR3 loop is CSIVLGRLEGEQYF. For the CDR3, the DNA is TGCAGTATCGTATTGGGGCGGCTCGAAGGCGAGCAGTACTTC.

This clonotype was counted ten times or more. V usage is TRBV3-1 and J usage is TRBJ2-7; D possibly corresponds to TRBD2 (5 bases). This CDR3 is built from 12 residues. The V gene's germline CDR1 is LGHDT and CDR2 YNNKEL (reference sequence). V lost 2 bases and J lost 4, with 6 bases in between. CDR3 protein: CASSQTGYEQYF. Here the CDR3 DNA reads TGTGCCAGCAGCCAAACGGGGTACGAGCAGTACTTC.

In its sample, this clonotype was seen a few times. V is TRBV28 and J is TRBJ1-4, with D tentatively TRBD1 (6 bases). Germline V CDR1 and CDR2: MDHEN, SYDVKM. The V gene lost 7 bases and the J gene lost 7 bases, with 19 bases spanning the gap. The CDR3 loop spans 15 amino acids. The CDR3 region has the DNA TGTGCCAGCAACCCAGGAGGGGGGCGGTTTGAAAAACTGTTTTTT. It specifies CASNPGGGRFEKLFF. The entire variable domain, with the rest obtained from reference TRBV28 and TRBJ1-4, is as follows: DVKVTQSSRYLVKRTGEKVFLECVQDMDHENMFWYRQDPGLGLRLIYFSYDVKMKEKGDIPEGYSVSREKKERFSLILESASTNQTSMYLCASNPGGGRFEKLFFGSGTQLSVL.

This rearrangement joins TRBV5-1 to TRBJ1-4; the D gene is possibly TRBD1 (5 bases). Between the trimmed V and J ends, which lost 3 bases and 4 bases, there was a span of 7 bases. This CDR3 contains 13 residues. Germline V gene lookup returns CDR1 SGHRS and CDR2 YFSETQ. CDR3 amino acids: CASSSGFNEKLFF. The DNA for the CDR3 is TGCGCCAGCAGCTCAGGGTTTAATGAAAAACTGTTTTTT.

This clonotype occurred many times. The genes are TRBV11-2 and TRBJ2-3; possible D gene TRBD2, 5 bases. CDR3 length: 13 residues. Germline lookup yields CDR1 SGHAT and CDR2 FQNNGV. Trimming removed 8 bases from V and 2 bases from J, with 11 bases in between. The CDR3 reads CASRQRSTDTQYF. Here the CDR3 DNA reads TGTGCCAGCCGGCAGCGGTCCACAGATACGCAGTATTTT.

The gene calls are TRBV11-2 and TRBJ1-3; D is uncertain. CDR1 and CDR2 (germline): SGHAT, FQNNGV. This CDR3 spans 16 amino acids. Trimming removed 3 bases from V and 2 bases from J, with 14 bases in between. Here the CDR3 reads CASSLSRPSTGNTIYF. CDR3 in DNA: TGTGCCAGCAGCTTGTCCCGACCAAGTACTGGAAACACCATATATTTT.

This clonotype was seen at least ten times. The rearrangement joins TRBV7-9 to TRBJ2-2; 14 bases agree with TRBD2. The CDR3 covers 16 residues. V trimming: 5 bases; J trimming: 4 bases; junction bases outside the gene matches: 3. Germline values: CDR1 SEHNR, CDR2 FQNEAQ (reference sequence). CDR3 nucleotide sequence: TGTGCCAGCAGCAGACTAGCGGGGGGGACCACCGGGGAGCTGTTTTTT. This encodes CASSRLAGGTTGELFF.

The chain links TRBV6-2 or TRBV6-3 to TRBJ2-5, with 7 bases fitting TRBD1. Looked up from germline, CDR1 is MNHEY and CDR2 is SVGEGT. J was trimmed by 5 bases and V by 6 bases; bases with no gene match: 6. CDR3 length: 13 amino acids. Here the CDR3 reads CASSPTGWETQYF. CDR3 coding DNA: TGTGCCAGCAGCCCGACAGGGTGGGAGACCCAGTACTTC.